This is a list of T cell receptor beta chains from one sample in a study of shared clonotypes between healthy human individuals. Using immunoSEQ multiplex PCR, the repertoire was profiled, and TCRdb retains in-frame clones only, with some absent. Counted here are about half a million clones, 77% occurring once; the ten biggest clones make up approximately 12%. The sample consisted of PBMCs. Receptors originate from a woman in her 40s in good health. Some clones in this sample may be carry-over from other donors' samples. Each CDR3 is given with its conserved first and last residue. The order of the fields is J gene, V gene, clone size, D gene, CDR3 protein, CDR3 DNA. D genes are given only for firm matches. Clone size is not always given. Where it is, it says once, few, many or a class for expanded clones.

J gene: TRBJ1-2
V gene: TRBV18
clone size: few
D gene: TRBD1
CDR3 protein: CASSPGTGNYGYTF
CDR3 DNA: TGTGCCAGCTCACCTGGGACAGGGAACTATGGCTACACCTTC

J gene: TRBJ1-2
V gene: TRBV7-8
clone size: .
D gene: .
CDR3 protein: CASSLDTNYGYTF
CDR3 DNA: TGTGCCAGCAGCTTAGACACCAACTATGGCTACACCTTC

J gene: TRBJ2-5
V gene: TRBV6-5
clone size: once
D gene: TRBD2
CDR3 protein: CASSRFHGGGETQYF
CDR3 DNA: TGTGCCAGCAGTCGTTTCCACGGGGGGGGAGAGACCCAGTACTTC

J gene: TRBJ1-5
V gene: TRBV19
clone size: .
D gene: .
CDR3 protein: CASSPREGYQPQHF
CDR3 DNA: TGTGCCAGTAGTCCTAGAGAAGGGTACCAGCCCCAGCATTTT

J gene: TRBJ2-7
V gene: TRBV28
clone size: .
D gene: .
CDR3 protein: CASEFLCPVYEQYF
CDR3 DNA: TGTGCCAGCGAATTCTTATGCCCCGTCTACGAGCAGTACTTC

J gene: TRBJ2-7
V gene: TRBV27
clone size: once
D gene: .
CDR3 protein: CASSFLLGSEQYF
CDR3 DNA: TGTGCCAGCAGTTTCCTATTGGGGTCCGAGCAGTACTTC

J gene: TRBJ1-4
V gene: TRBV28
clone size: once
D gene: .
CDR3 protein: CASSRQAITKEKLFF
CDR3 DNA: TGTGCCAGCAGCCGACAGGCTATCACGAAAGAAAAACTGTTTTTT

J gene: TRBJ1-2
V gene: TRBV2
clone size: .
D gene: .
CDR3 protein: CASSVGRANYGYTF
CDR3 DNA: TGTGCCAGCAGTGTGGGCAGGGCGAACTATGGCTACACCTTC

J gene: TRBJ2-1
V gene: TRBV7-3
clone size: .
D gene: TRBD2
CDR3 protein: CASSLSPSGIYNEQFF
CDR3 DNA: TGTGCCAGCAGCTTAAGCCCTAGCGGGATATACAATGAGCAGTTCTTC

J gene: TRBJ1-2
V gene: TRBV5-1
clone size: .
D gene: TRBD1
CDR3 protein: CASSGQGPYSGYTF
CDR3 DNA: TGCGCCAGCAGCGGACAGGGCCCCTACTCGGGCTACACCTTC

J gene: TRBJ2-7
V gene: TRBV6-5
clone size: .
D gene: TRBD2
CDR3 protein: CASRGLAGGYEQYF
CDR3 DNA: TGTGCCAGCAGGGGCCTAGCGGGGGGGTACGAGCAGTACTTC

J gene: TRBJ2-7
V gene: TRBV5-1
clone size: many
D gene: TRBD2
CDR3 protein: CASSLSGRINEQYF
CDR3 DNA: TGCGCCAGCAGCTTAAGCGGGAGGATTAACGAGCAGTACTTC

J gene: TRBJ2-3
V gene: TRBV4-2
clone size: few
D gene: TRBD2
CDR3 protein: CASSQPSGDTQYF
CDR3 DNA: TGTGCCAGCAGCCAACCTAGCGGAGATACGCAGTATTTT

J gene: TRBJ2-7
V gene: TRBV7-6
clone size: .
D gene: .
CDR3 protein: CASSLGEGGPYEQYF
CDR3 DNA: TGTGCCAGCAGCTTAGGCGAGGGAGGACCCTACGAGCAGTACTTC

J gene: TRBJ2-1
V gene: TRBV4-1
clone size: once
D gene: .
CDR3 protein: CASSLLDWGKQFF
CDR3 DNA: TGCGCCAGCAGCCTACTAGACTGGGGGAAGCAGTTCTTC

J gene: TRBJ2-7
V gene: TRBV19
clone size: once
D gene: TRBD2
CDR3 protein: CASRGTSATYEQYF
CDR3 DNA: TGTGCCAGTAGGGGGACTAGCGCGACTTACGAGCAGTACTTC

J gene: TRBJ2-7
V gene: TRBV30
clone size: once
D gene: TRBD2
CDR3 protein: CAWSVAGGYEQYF
CDR3 DNA: TGTGCCTGGAGTGTAGCGGGAGGCTACGAGCAGTACTTC

J gene: TRBJ2-4
V gene: TRBV14
clone size: few
D gene: .
CDR3 protein: CASSPNLGNIQYF
CDR3 DNA: TGTGCCAGCAGCCCAAATCTTGGAAACATTCAGTACTTC

J gene: TRBJ2-7
V gene: TRBV6-4
clone size: few
D gene: TRBD1
CDR3 protein: CASSATGGAGDEQYF
CDR3 DNA: TGTGCCAGCAGTGCCACAGGGGGCGCGGGTGACGAGCAGTACTTC

J gene: TRBJ2-7
V gene: TRBV5-4
clone size: .
D gene: TRBD2
CDR3 protein: CASSEGLAGNEQYF
CDR3 DNA: TGTGCCAGCAGCGAGGGACTAGCGGGCAACGAGCAGTACTTC

J gene: TRBJ2-5
V gene: TRBV18
clone size: .
D gene: .
CDR3 protein: CASSPTEETQYF
CDR3 DNA: TGTGCCAGCTCACCAACTGAAGAGACCCAGTACTTC

J gene: TRBJ2-1
V gene: TRBV5-4
clone size: .
D gene: .
CDR3 protein: CASSPGYSYNEQFF
CDR3 DNA: TGTGCCAGCAGCCCGGGGTACTCCTACAATGAGCAGTTCTTC

J gene: TRBJ1-2
V gene: TRBV28
clone size: once
D gene: .
CDR3 protein: CASSQNYGYTF
CDR3 DNA: TGTGCCAGCAGCCAGAACTATGGCTACACCTTC

J gene: TRBJ1-1
V gene: TRBV6-5
clone size: .
D gene: .
CDR3 protein: CASSYSRNTEAFF
CDR3 DNA: TGTGCCAGCAGTTACAGTCGGAACACTGAAGCTTTCTTT

J gene: TRBJ2-2
V gene: TRBV7-7
clone size: .
D gene: .
CDR3 protein: CASSLAGNTGELFF
CDR3 DNA: TGTGCTAGCAGCTTAGCAGGGAACACCGGGGAGCTGTTTTTT

J gene: TRBJ2-1
V gene: TRBV30
clone size: once
D gene: TRBD2
CDR3 protein: CAWESGRRYNEQFF
CDR3 DNA: TGTGCCTGGGAGAGCGGGAGAAGATACAATGAGCAGTTCTTC

J gene: TRBJ1-2
V gene: TRBV19
clone size: few
D gene: .
CDR3 protein: CASSIRTTGRNYGYTF
CDR3 DNA: TGTGCCAGTAGTATTCGGACCACAGGGCGCAACTATGGCTACACCTTC

J gene: TRBJ1-2
V gene: TRBV18
clone size: .
D gene: .
CDR3 protein: CASSPKTDLFGGYTF
CDR3 DNA: TGTGCCAGCTCACCAAAGACGGATCTCTTCGGTGGCTACACCTTC

J gene: TRBJ2-1
V gene: TRBV29-1
clone size: .
D gene: TRBD2
CDR3 protein: CSVEAAGGKHNEQFF
CDR3 DNA: TGCAGCGTTGAAGCAGCGGGAGGGAAACACAATGAGCAGTTCTTC

J gene: TRBJ1-1
V gene: TRBV2
clone size: .
D gene: TRBD1
CDR3 protein: CASSEEGGQGNTEAFF
CDR3 DNA: TGTGCCAGCAGTGAAGAAGGGGGCCAGGGGAACACTGAAGCTTTCTTT

J gene: TRBJ2-1
V gene: TRBV10-3
clone size: .
D gene: TRBD1
CDR3 protein: CAIGTDPRDEQFF
CDR3 DNA: TGTGCCATAGGGACAGACCCTAGGGATGAGCAGTTCTTC

J gene: TRBJ1-4
V gene: TRBV4-1
clone size: .
D gene: .
CDR3 protein: CASSQDGVRGGEKLFF
CDR3 DNA: TGCGCCAGCAGCCAAGACGGGGTCAGGGGTGGTGAAAAACTGTTTTTT

J gene: TRBJ1-3
V gene: TRBV15
clone size: many
D gene: .
CDR3 protein: CATSRFVSGNTIYF
CDR3 DNA: TGTGCCACCAGCAGATTTGTCTCTGGAAACACCATATATTTT

J gene: TRBJ1-1
V gene: TRBV30
clone size: .
D gene: .
CDR3 protein: CAWSFVGRMNTEAFF
CDR3 DNA: TGTGCCTGGAGTTTTGTGGGCCGTATGAACACTGAAGCTTTCTTT

J gene: TRBJ2-7
V gene: TRBV5-1
clone size: .
D gene: TRBD2
CDR3 protein: CASSDLAGTNYEQYF
CDR3 DNA: TGCGCCAGCAGCGATCTAGCGGGGACGAACTACGAGCAGTACTTC

J gene: TRBJ1-1
V gene: TRBV29-1
clone size: .
D gene: .
CDR3 protein: CSVVLGLNTEAFF
CDR3 DNA: TGCAGCGTTGTTTTGGGGTTGAACACTGAAGCTTTCTTT

J gene: TRBJ2-7
V gene: TRBV6-5
clone size: medium-sized
D gene: .
CDR3 protein: CASGREYEQYF
CDR3 DNA: TGTGCCAGTGGAAGGGAGTACGAGCAGTACTTC

J gene: TRBJ1-2
V gene: TRBV6-6
clone size: many
D gene: .
CDR3 protein: CASSYDPNYGYTF
CDR3 DNA: TGTGCCAGCAGTTACGACCCTAACTATGGCTACACCTTC

J gene: TRBJ2-3
V gene: TRBV7-2
clone size: .
D gene: .
CDR3 protein: CASSFLTYTQYF
CDR3 DNA: TGTGCCAGCAGCTTCCTGACATATACGCAGTATTTT

J gene: TRBJ2-4
V gene: TRBV7-2
clone size: few
D gene: TRBD1
CDR3 protein: CASSPTTGSNQYF
CDR3 DNA: TGTGCCAGCAGCCCGACGACAGGGTCGAATCAGTACTTC

J gene: TRBJ2-7
V gene: TRBV28
clone size: once
D gene: TRBD2
CDR3 protein: CASASAGGFDSVYEQYF
CDR3 DNA: TGTGCCAGCGCTTCTGCGGGGGGTTTCGACTCGGTCTACGAGCAGTACTTC

J gene: TRBJ2-1
V gene: TRBV27
clone size: .
D gene: .
CDR3 protein: CASSLLGYNEQFF
CDR3 DNA: TGTGCCAGCAGTTTACTAGGCTACAATGAGCAGTTCTTC

J gene: TRBJ2-4
V gene: TRBV28
clone size: .
D gene: .
CDR3 protein: CASSARALAKNIQYF
CDR3 DNA: TGTGCCAGCAGTGCGCGGGCCCTAGCCAAAAACATTCAGTACTTC

J gene: TRBJ2-3
V gene: TRBV4-2
clone size: once
D gene: .
CDR3 protein: CASSQEAQGGTTDTQYF
CDR3 DNA: TGTGCCAGCAGCCAAGAGGCCCAGGGGGGGACCACAGATACGCAGTATTTT

J gene: TRBJ1-5
V gene: TRBV5-3
clone size: .
D gene: TRBD1
CDR3 protein: CARSLLSGQISNQPQHF
CDR3 DNA: TGTGCCAGAAGCTTGCTATCGGGACAGATTAGCAATCAGCCCCAGCATTTT

J gene: TRBJ1-2
V gene: TRBV19
clone size: .
D gene: .
CDR3 protein: CARVLTDRNANYGYTF
CDR3 DNA: TGTGCCAGAGTCCTGACCGACAGGAACGCTAACTATGGCTACACCTTC

J gene: TRBJ1-1
V gene: TRBV5-1
clone size: .
D gene: TRBD1
CDR3 protein: CASSLEGTASTEAFF
CDR3 DNA: TGCGCCAGCAGCTTGGAAGGGACAGCCTCCACTGAAGCTTTCTTT

J gene: TRBJ2-3
V gene: TRBV9
clone size: .
D gene: .
CDR3 protein: CASSVARGQTSTDTQYF
CDR3 DNA: TGTGCCAGCAGCGTAGCTAGGGGTCAGACTAGCACAGATACGCAGTATTTT

J gene: TRBJ2-1
V gene: TRBV28
clone size: .
D gene: .
CDR3 protein: CASSRGTRQFF
CDR3 DNA: TGTGCCAGCAGTCGAGGGACCCGGCAGTTCTTC

J gene: TRBJ2-5
V gene: TRBV5-4
clone size: .
D gene: TRBD2
CDR3 protein: CASSGQASGRSQETQYF
CDR3 DNA: TGTGCCAGCAGCGGCCAAGCTAGCGGGAGGAGCCAAGAGACCCAGTACTTC

J gene: TRBJ2-1
V gene: TRBV11-2
clone size: .
D gene: TRBD2
CDR3 protein: CASRNSGRGSYNEQFF
CDR3 DNA: TGTGCCAGCAGGAATAGCGGGAGAGGCTCCTACAATGAGCAGTTCTTC

J gene: TRBJ2-2
V gene: TRBV27
clone size: .
D gene: .
CDR3 protein: CASSFGPNTGELFF
CDR3 DNA: TGTGCCAGCAGTTTTGGGCCGAACACCGGGGAGCTGTTTTTT

J gene: TRBJ2-2
V gene: TRBV28
clone size: many
D gene: TRBD2
CDR3 protein: CASSVQTSGIGELFF
CDR3 DNA: TGTGCCAGCAGCGTCCAGACTAGCGGGATCGGGGAGCTGTTTTTT

J gene: TRBJ2-1
V gene: TRBV18
clone size: .
D gene: .
CDR3 protein: CASSPGVDYNEQFF
CDR3 DNA: TGTGCCAGCTCACCAGGGGTGGACTACAATGAGCAGTTCTTC

J gene: TRBJ2-5
V gene: TRBV9
clone size: .
D gene: .
CDR3 protein: CASSVDNWRETQYF
CDR3 DNA: TGTGCCAGCAGCGTAGACAACTGGCGGGAGACCCAGTACTTC